One sample yielded the 7 T cell receptor beta chains listed below, sequenced in a study of a mutant IDH1 vaccine in newly diagnosed glioma (dated by TCRdb to 2020 to 2023). Explained via the paper, the time point label denotes: week 5, during vaccination. Every vaccine dose consisted of 300 ug of a 20-mer mutant IDH1 peptide in Montanide, administered subcutaneously together with topical imiquimod. The antigens these receptors bind are not known. Library construction relied on the immunoSEQ multiplex PCR assay. Entries here come from immuneACCESS through TCRdb and include only in-frame sequences with V and J called. Some clones fail to appear in such tables; in the studies checked, an unresolved V gene covers under half of the shortfall, and the cause of the remainder is unknown. Here the sample has over 45,000 clones; about 80% occur a single time. Of the sample, nearly 7.5% is held by the ten largest clones.

The source was PBMCs, collected from a glioma patient whose treatment included an IDH1 peptide vaccine. The receptors derive from a woman in her 50s with glioma.

The chain joins TRBV7-2 to TRBJ1-6, with D hard to call. V shed 4 bases and J shed 10 bases, with 17 bases lying between them. Looked up from germline, CDR1 is SGHTA and CDR2 is FQGNSA. This CDR3 has 15 residues. CDR3 amino acids: CASSSLGQLESPLHF. In DNA, the CDR3 is TGTGCCAGCAGCTCCCTCGGGCAGCTTGAATCACCCCTCCACTTT.

The genes are TRBV19 and TRBJ1-2; 8 positions agree with TRBD1. From germline, CDR1 is LNHDA and CDR2 SQIVND (reference sequence). The CDR3 extends over 14 amino acids. The ends lost 7 bases at V and 4 bases at J; junction bases unmatched: 8. CDR3 loop: CASKLGTGPYGYTF. The CDR3 coding sequence is TGTGCCAGTAAACTTGGGACAGGTCCCTATGGCTACACCTTC.

The chain couples TRBV29-1 to TRBJ1-1, with TRBD1 as a possible D gene (6 bases). The CDR3 extends over 12 amino acids. V lost 6 bases to trimming and J lost 8 bases, with 16 bases between them. Looked up from germline, CDR1 is SQVTM and CDR2 is ANQGSEA. CDR3 coding DNA: TGCAGCGTGGAGACAGGAACCCTCGAAGCTTTCTTT. Translation gives CSVETGTLEAFF.

The V gene is TRBV10-1, the J gene TRBJ1-1; D remains unclear. Trimming stripped 4 bases from V and 1 base from J, with 7 bases between. The CDR3 is made up of 13 amino acids. Per the germline V gene, CDR1 is WNHNN and CDR2 is SYGVQD (reference sequence). The CDR3 here is CASSVKGNTEAFF. The CDR3 bases are TGCGCCAGCAGTGTAAAAGGGAACACTGAAGCTTTCTTT.

This clone was counted between two and nine times. This chain uses TRBV7-9 with TRBJ2-1; either TRBD1 or TRBD2 may supply D (7 bases each). Germline loops: CDR1 SEHNR, CDR2 FQNEAQ (reference sequence). V was pared by 7 bases and J by 9 bases, with 25 bases between. The CDR3 loop spans 16 amino acids. The CDR3 sequence is CASKPPLGGGGSEQFF. The CDR3 DNA reads as TGTGCCAGCAAACCTCCCTTGGGGGGAGGGGGCTCTGAGCAGTTCTTC.

J is TRBJ2-2 and V is TRBV6-4; D is unresolved. The CDR3 sequence is 13 residues long. V lost 0 bases and J 4 bases, leaving 3 bases between the germline ends. Per the germline V gene, CDR1 is MRHNA and CDR2 is SNTAGT. CDR3 loop: CASSDSTTGELFF. Written as DNA, the CDR3 is TGTGCCAGCAGTGACTCGACCACCGGGGAGCTGTTTTTT.

This clone was recorded once. This rearrangement joins TRBV5-1 to TRBJ2-6; a weak D match, TRBD1 (5 bases). V gave up 0 bases and J gave up 0 bases, with 7 bases separating them. This CDR3 comprises 16 residues. Germline V gene data show CDR1 as SGHRS and CDR2 as YFSETQ. The CDR3, as DNA: TGCGCCAGCAGCTTGGGGGGCGTCTCTGGGGCCAACGTCCTGACTTTC. Translation: CASSLGGVSGANVLTF.